This TCR beta chain was obtained from a study of cytotoxic CD8 clonotypes in ibrutinib-treated CLL. Study information: After median around 5.5 years, roughly 14 stayed in remission, approximately twelve progressed; responses roughly 24 partial, 2 complete.

Clones were sequenced by immunoSEQ multiplex PCR, and TCRdb holds only the in-frame ones, with some missing. The repertoire has 130,000 to 150,000 clones, approximately 81% of them found once; the top ten carry about 13%. This CDR3 comprises 14 residues. Germline CDR1 reads MNHEY; CDR2 reads SMNVEV (reference sequence). Deletions cut 4 bases from V and 0 bases from J, with 8 bases between. This clone turned up a few times. Sequenced here: PBMCs, sampled after 12 months of ibrutinib treatment. V usage is TRBV27 and J usage is TRBJ2-3; D is undetermined. This TCR was sampled from a human donor with chronic lymphocytic leukemia. CDR3 protein: CASSSSDSTDTQYF. The CDR3 coding sequence is TGTGCCAGCAGTTCGTCGGATAGCACAGATACGCAGTATTTT.